Each of the 28 T cell receptor beta chains below was sequenced from the same sample in a study of cytomegalovirus exposure and HLA in healthy donors (dated by TCRdb to about 2017). The library was obtained by the immunoSEQ multiplex PCR assay. A mixture of 60 forward primers for TCR Vbeta segments and 13 reverse primers for TCR Jbeta segments was used in the multiplex PCR. TCRdb carries this immuneACCESS record with in-frame sequences only. Its versions omit some clonotypes, under half of them owing to an unresolved V gene in the studies checked, with the rest unexplained. The sample profile shows 100,000 to 140,000 clones; roughly three quarters of them were found once. Roughly 2.3% of the sample is held by the ten biggest clonotypes. The sequenced sample consisted of PBMCs. Receptors were obtained from a man aged 18 to 29 in good health and CMV-seronegative.

The rearrangement uses TRBV7-2 and TRBJ2-3; 12 bases fit TRBD2. The CDR3 spans 16 residues. CDR1 and CDR2 from the germline V gene are SGHTA and FQGNSA. J was trimmed by 6 bases and V by 2 bases; bases with no gene match: 6. CDR3 residues: CASSLSASGGEDTQYF. In DNA, the CDR3 is TGTGCCAGCAGCTTAAGCGCTAGCGGGGGGGAGGATACGCAGTATTTT.

The chain carries TRBV27 and TRBJ2-7, with D perhaps TRBD1 (6 bases). CDR3 size: 14 residues. Germline V lookup: CDR1 MNHEY, CDR2 SMNVEV (reference sequence). Trimming removed 4 bases at V and 2 bases at J, with 12 bases between. CDR3 coding DNA: TGTGCCAGCAGTTATTACAGGGTAACCTACGAGCAGTACTTC. This encodes CASSYYRVTYEQYF.

The V and J genes are TRBV25-1 and TRBJ2-7, with D tentatively TRBD2 (6 bases). CDR3 size: 13 residues. Germline assignment: CDR1 MGHDK and CDR2 SYGVNS. V was cut by 2 bases and J by 11 bases, with 16 bases left in between. The CDR3 sequence is CASSERRETVEYF. DNA for the CDR3: TGTGCCAGCAGTGAAAGGAGGGAAACAGTCGAGTACTTC.

DNA for the CDR3: TGCGCCAGCAGCCGAGAGCCCACGACAGGGGCCGGAGGCGAGCAGTACTTC. Encoded protein: CASSREPTTGAGGEQYF. V usage is TRBV4-1 and J usage is TRBJ2-7; the match to TRBD1 covers 8 bases. From germline, CDR1 is MGHRA and CDR2 YSYEKL. The length of the CDR3 is 17 residues. V lost 4 bases and J lost 6; bases outside the gene matches: 17.

The chain is built from TRBV7-9 and TRBJ2-7, with 8 bases that match TRBD1. The CDR3 is 14 amino acids. Trimming removed 1 base from V and 5 bases from J; junction bases left unmatched: 4. In germline, CDR1 is SEHNR, CDR2 FQNEAQ (reference sequence). This chain's CDR3 is CASSLGTGINEQYF. Here the CDR3 DNA reads TGTGCCAGCAGCTTAGGGACAGGGATCAACGAGCAGTACTTC. The full variable domain, with the rest looked up from reference TRBV7-9 and TRBJ2-7, is DTGVSQNPRHKITKRGQNVTFRCDPISEHNRLYWYRQTLGQGPEFLTYFQNEAQLEKSRLLSDRFSAERPKGSFSTLEIQRTEQGDSAMYLCASSLGTGINEQYFGPGTRLTVT.

This clone has just a few counts. The chain uses TRBV9 and TRBJ1-1; D is undetermined. Germline V gives CDR1 SGDLS, CDR2 YYNGEE. V dropped 0 bases and J dropped 7 bases, with 13 bases sitting between them. The CDR3 length is 14 residues. CDR3 in amino acids: CASSVALDGNEAFF. CDR3 DNA sequence: TGTGCCAGCAGCGTAGCCCTCGACGGGAATGAAGCTTTCTTT.

The chain has TRBV7-9 and TRBJ1-5; a possible D gene is TRBD1 (6 bases). Germline-derived CDR1 and CDR2 are SEHNR and FQNEAQ (reference sequence). The V and J ends lost 1 base and 6 bases respectively, with 22 bases between them. CDR3 size: 18 residues. The DNA for the CDR3 is TGTGCCAGCAGCTTAGGGGGTAGGTCAGGGGTGTATGTTCAGCCCCAGCATTTT. Translated: CASSLGGRSGVYVQPQHF.

The chain is built from TRBV5-1 and TRBJ2-1; 12 nucleotides agree with TRBD2. CDR1 and CDR2 from the germline V gene are SGHRS and YFSETQ. The CDR3 length is 17 residues. Losses at the gene ends were 1 base for V and 4 bases for J; bases not matched to a gene: 6. As DNA, the CDR3 is TGCGCCAGCAGCTTGACCTCAGGACTAGCGGGATACAATGAGCAGTTCTTC. This gives the protein CASSLTSGLAGYNEQFF.

V gene TRBV29-1 combines with J gene TRBJ1-2; 8 nucleotides agree with TRBD1. CDR3 length: 14 residues. Germline trimming cut 6 bases from V and 1 base from J; bases unmatched to any gene: 7. Germline values: CDR1 SQVTM, CDR2 ANQGSEA. For the CDR3, the DNA is TGCAGCGTACTCGCCGGACAGGGTAACTATGGCTACACCTTC. Encoded protein: CSVLAGQGNYGYTF.

This sequence joins TRBV2 and TRBJ2-7, with TRBD1 matching over 7 bases. CDR3 length equals 13 residues. J gave up 6 bases and V 8 bases, and 10 bases lay outside the gene matches. Germline assignment: CDR1 SNHLY and CDR2 FYNNEI. The CDR3 nucleotides are TGTGCCAGCGGGACAGACCTTAAACCCGAGCAGTACTTC. Its protein product is CASGTDLKPEQYF. Variable domain in full (rest from reference TRBV2 and TRBJ2-7): EPEVTQTPSHQVTQMGQEVILRCVPISNHLYFYWYRQILGQKVEFLVSFYNNEISEKSEIFDDQFSVERPDGSNFTLKIRSTKLEDSAMYFCASGTDLKPEQYFGPGTRLTVT.

This clone was detected only a few times. J is TRBJ2-7 and V is TRBV5-5; 7 nucleotides line up with TRBD2. The CDR3 has 17 amino acids. J gave up 1 base and V 0 bases, and 10 bases lay outside the gene matches. The germline V gene has CDR1 SGHKS and CDR2 YYEKEE (reference sequence). CDR3 sequence (DNA): TGTGCCAGCAGCTTGGGAGTGGGCGGGGGTCCTTCCTACGAGCAGTACTTC. It translates to CASSLGVGGGPSYEQYF. Together with reference TRBV5-5 and TRBJ2-7, the CDR3 gives the full variable domain: DAGVTQSPTHLIKTRGQQVTLRCSPISGHKSVSWYQQVLGQGPQFIFQYYEKEERGRGNFPDRFSARQFPNYSSELNVNALLLGDSALYLCASSLGVGGGPSYEQYFGPGTRLTVT.

The chain joins TRBV7-2 to TRBJ2-1; D is unclear. There are 15 residues in the CDR3. Deletions cut 4 bases from V and 0 bases from J, with 10 bases between. Per germline, CDR1 SGHTA and CDR2 FQGNSA. CDR3 sequence reads: CASSSSMSSYNEQFF. CDR3 nucleotides: TGTGCCAGCAGCTCCTCAATGAGCTCCTACAATGAGCAGTTCTTC.

The chain combines TRBV6-5 with TRBJ2-1; 9 nucleotides line up with TRBD2. In germline, CDR1 is MNHEY, CDR2 SVGAGI. The trim removed 6 bases at V and 0 bases at J, leaving 3 bases unmatched. This CDR3 has 15 amino acids. The CDR3 DNA follows: TGTGCCAGCAGCCTAGCGGGGAGCTCCTACAATGAGCAGTTCTTC. This sequence encodes CASSLAGSSYNEQFF.

This chain connects TRBV5-5 to TRBJ2-1; D remains ambiguous. In germline, CDR1 is SGHKS, CDR2 YYEKEE (reference sequence). This CDR3 is 12 amino acids long. V dropped 4 bases and J dropped 7 bases, with 9 bases sitting between them. The CDR3, as DNA: TGTGCCAGCAGCCTGAACATGAATGAGCAGTTCTTC. This sequence encodes CASSLNMNEQFF.

The rearrangement joins TRBV14 to TRBJ2-1; D might be TRBD2 (7 bases). The CDR3 spans 15 residues. Germline V gene sequence: CDR1 SGHDN, CDR2 FVKESK. V was pared by 4 bases and J by 5 bases, with 15 bases between. CDR3 sequence: CASSLKGGFNNEQFF. The CDR3 DNA follows: TGTGCCAGCAGCCTAAAGGGGGGGTTCAACAATGAGCAGTTCTTC.

The chain joins TRBV5-8 to TRBJ1-5; TRBD1 matches at 9 bases. Unmatched junction bases numbered 4, after V lost 4 bases and J lost 8 bases. CDR1 and CDR2 from the germline V gene are SGHTS and YDEGEE. The CDR3 runs to 13 residues. The CDR3 DNA reads as TGTGCCAGCAGCCATGACAGGGGGAAGCCCCAGCATTTT. This translates into CASSHDRGKPQHF.

The chain recombines TRBV11-2 with TRBJ2-7; 9 nucleotides match TRBD2. The germline CDR1 and CDR2 sequences are SGHAT and FQNNGV. The V segment lost 0 bases and the J segment 4 bases; nucleotides outside the gene matches: 7. The CDR3 is 16 residues long. The CDR3 spells CASSLEYAGGTYEQYF. The CDR3 nucleotides read TGTGCCAGCAGCTTAGAATATGCGGGGGGGACTTACGAGCAGTACTTC.

This clone was recorded once. The V call is TRBV7-2, the J call TRBJ2-7, with 9 bases lining up with TRBD2. The CDR3 extends over 16 amino acids. The J segment lost 3 bases and the V segment lost 5 bases, leaving 11 bases of the junction unmatched. The V gene's germline CDR1 is SGHTA and CDR2 FQGNSA. The CDR3 nucleotides are TGTGCCAGCAGCCCCCTAGCGGGACAGAAACACTACGAGCAGTACTTC. Protein product: CASSPLAGQKHYEQYF.

This clone was detected once. V usage is TRBV19 and J usage is TRBJ2-1; D uncertain. Trimming removed 3 bases from V and 0 bases from J, with 12 bases in between. This CDR3 is built from 16 residues. Germline CDR1 reads LNHDA; CDR2 reads SQIVND (reference sequence). The chain's CDR3 is CASSIPSFSSYNEQFF. CDR3 coding DNA: TGTGCCAGTAGTATCCCCTCCTTTAGCTCCTACAATGAGCAGTTCTTC.

This chain links TRBV7-2 with TRBJ2-1, with TRBD1 as a possible D gene (5 bases). Deletions cut 4 bases from V and 6 bases from J, with 7 bases between. The V gene's germline CDR1 is SGHTA and CDR2 FQGNSA. CDR3 length: 12 residues. This CDR3 is CASSSRVNEQFF. DNA of the CDR3: TGTGCCAGCAGCTCCAGGGTCAATGAGCAGTTCTTC.

Only a few counts were recorded for this clone. CDR3 sequence: CASSQDLGGSPYEQYF. The CDR3 DNA sequence: TGCGCCAGCAGCCAAGATCTGGGAGGCAGTCCCTACGAGCAGTACTTC. The rearrangement joins TRBV4-1 to TRBJ2-7; perhaps TRBD2 as D (6 bases). Germline V gene lookup returns CDR1 MGHRA and CDR2 YSYEKL. This CDR3 has 16 residues. Trimming shortened V by 0 bases and J by 2 bases, and 14 bases separated the two germline ends.

The rearrangement links TRBV28 to TRBJ2-7; D is perhaps TRBD2 (5 bases). In germline, CDR1 is MDHEN, CDR2 SYDVKM. Trimming stripped 4 bases from V and 0 bases from J, with 13 bases between. This CDR3 region has 15 residues. The CDR3 DNA is TGTGCCAGCAGTTCCCCGGGAAGGAGCTCCTACGAGCAGTACTTC. Encoded protein: CASSSPGRSSYEQYF.

V and J are TRBV7-8 and TRBJ2-7; maybe TRBD2 (5 bases). CDR1 and CDR2 from the germline V gene are SGHVS and FQNEAQ. The ends were cut back, 3 bases at V and 7 bases at J, with 13 bases in the middle. The CDR3 has 13 residues. For the CDR3, the DNA is TGTGCCAGCAGCTTCCGGCCTTCGGGAGAGCAGTACTTC. This sequence encodes CASSFRPSGEQYF.

The chain links TRBV27 to TRBJ2-6; TRBD2 matches at 8 bases. This CDR3 has 20 residues. With V trimmed by 1 base and J by 0 bases, 11 bases remained unmatched. Germline CDR1 reads MNHEY; CDR2 reads SMNVEV (reference sequence). The CDR3 DNA is TGTGCCAGCAGTTTATGGGGGATGCAGCGGGGGAGCTCTGGGGCCAACGTCCTGACTTTC. This translates into CASSLWGMQRGSSGANVLTF.

The chain's CDR3 is CASSLRNSGYTF. For the CDR3, the DNA is TGTGCCAGCAGCCTACGCAATTCGGGCTACACCTTC. V usage is TRBV7-2 and J usage is TRBJ1-2, with D hard to call. The CDR3 is made up of 12 amino acids. Per germline, CDR1 SGHTA and CDR2 FQGNSA. The V end was cut by 5 bases, the J end by 8 bases, with 12 bases between.

This clone was observed a few times. The chain joins TRBV2 to TRBJ1-1, with a possible D match to TRBD1 (5 bases). Germline values: CDR1 SNHLY, CDR2 FYNNEI. V lost 7 bases, J lost 1 base, and 16 bases lay in between. The CDR3 loop spans 15 amino acids. CDR3 sequence (DNA): TGTGCCAGCATTTCGAGGGGCGGGAGGAACACTGAAGCTTTCTTT. Translating gives CASISRGGRNTEAFF.

The rearrangement uses TRBV7-8 and TRBJ1-2, with TRBD1 matching 10 bases. The germline gives CDR1 SGHVS, CDR2 FQNEAQ. The V and J ends lost 4 bases and 4 bases, in that order; junction bases with no gene match: 12. This CDR3 has 17 residues. CDR3 protein: CASSSELAGQGRYGYTF. The CDR3 DNA is TGTGCCAGCAGCTCAGAGCTCGCGGGACAGGGGCGCTATGGCTACACCTTC.

This clone has just one count. This sequence joins TRBV6-1 and TRBJ2-7, with TRBD2 matching over 7 bases. The V gene's germline CDR1 is MNHNS and CDR2 SASEGT. There are 15 residues in the CDR3. V was clipped by 5 bases and J by 2 bases; unmatched bases: 9. CDR3 nucleotides: TGTGCCAGCAGTCTCGGGGGGACCTCCCCCTACGAGCAGTACTTC. Amino acids: CASSLGGTSPYEQYF.